Each of the 20 T cell receptor beta chains below was sequenced from the same sample in a study of shared clonotypes between healthy human individuals. Profiling relied on immunoSEQ multiplex PCR, and the TCRdb table lists in-frame clones only, not all of them. The table records around 1.9 million clones, about 92% of them present only once. The naive CD8 fraction comprised CD45RO-negative cells positively selected for CCR7 and excluded terminally differentiated effector memory CD45RA+ cells. The sequenced sample was naive CD8+ T cells from PBMCs. The origin of the receptors is a man between 18 and 35 years old in good health. Some clones in this sample may be carry-over from other donors' samples.

V and J are TRBV2 and TRBJ1-4; the D is unclear. Germline CDR1 is SNHLY and CDR2 is FYNNEI. The CDR3 sequence is 14 residues long. The V and J ends lost 8 bases and 0 bases respectively, with 10 bases between them. The CDR3 coding sequence is TGTGCCAGCGGCGAGTTAACAACTAATGAAAAACTGTTTTTT. Amino acid sequence: CASGELTTNEKLFF.

This clone was seen once. J is TRBJ1-3 and V is TRBV4-3, with unresolved D. The CDR3 runs to 17 residues. Trimming took 0 bases from V and 0 from J, leaving 12 bases between them. Germline V gene lookup returns CDR1 LGHNA and CDR2 YSLEER. DNA of the CDR3: TGCGCCAGCAGCCAAGATCCCCCCCCAAACTCTGGAAACACCATATATTTT. This codes for CASSQDPPPNSGNTIYF.

V and J are TRBV7-2 and TRBJ2-7, with no clear D. Germline V gives CDR1 SGHTA, CDR2 FQGNSA. Trimming removed 5 bases from V and 2 bases from J, with 13 bases in between. The CDR3 totals 14 residues. CDR3 DNA sequence: TGTGCCAGCAGCCCCCCGGTTTGGCCCTACGAGCAGTACTTC. Protein sequence: CASSPPVWPYEQYF.

This clone was found once. The chain combines TRBV7-8 with TRBJ2-7; maybe TRBD2 (5 bases). Trimming pared 5 bases from V and 0 bases from J, leaving 14 bases between. Germline V CDR1 and CDR2: SGHVS, FQNEAQ. The CDR3 sequence is 15 residues long. The CDR3 nucleotides are TGTGCCAGCAGCCGAGCGGACGGCCGCTCCTACGAGCAGTACTTC. Protein: CASSRADGRSYEQYF.

The V gene is TRBV19, the J gene TRBJ1-2; no clear D. The CDR3 is made up of 11 amino acids. The V and J ends lost 4 bases and 7 bases respectively, with 7 bases between them. Germline V gives CDR1 LNHDA, CDR2 SQIVND (reference sequence). This chain's CDR3 is CASSRYGGYTF. The CDR3 DNA follows: TGTGCCAGTAGTAGGTATGGTGGCTACACCTTC.

This clone was counted between two and nine times. The sample holds other DNA sequences that translate to the same CDR3. This sequence joins TRBV7-9 and TRBJ1-2, with TRBD1 as a possible D gene (6 bases). The CDR3 length is 14 residues. V lost 5 bases, J lost 0 bases, and 10 bases lay in between. Germline CDR1 reads SEHNR; CDR2 reads FQNEAQ (reference sequence). CDR3 region: CASSLDRTNYGYTF. The CDR3 DNA follows: TGTGCCAGCAGCCTCGACAGGACTAACTATGGCTACACCTTC.

V and J are TRBV21-1 and TRBJ1-5. TRBV21-1 is listed as a pseudogene. The CDR3 length is 17 residues. Here the CDR3 reads CASSKGMRRLLNQPQHF. DNA of the CDR3: TGTGCCAGCAGCAAAGGGATGAGACGGTTACTCAATCAGCCCCAGCATTTT.

J is TRBJ2-3 and V is TRBV2, with D perhaps TRBD2 (5 bases). The V end lost 4 bases, the J end lost 2 bases, and 25 bases lay between the germline ends. This CDR3 contains 19 residues. Germline CDR1 and CDR2: SNHLY and FYNNEI. CDR3 nucleotide sequence: TGTGCCAGCAGTGGGGATGAGGGAGCCACTTCATCCCCCACAGATACGCAGTATTTT. Residues: CASSGDEGATSSPTDTQYF.

The chain is built from TRBV9 and TRBJ2-7, with 8 bases aligning to TRBD1. The CDR3 contains 15 residues. The germline V gene has CDR1 SGDLS and CDR2 YYNGEE. V gave up 0 bases and J gave up 3 bases; unmatched junction bases: 5. The DNA for the CDR3 is TGTGCCAGCAGCGTAGGGACAGGGAACATCTACGAGCAGTACTTC. Its translation: CASSVGTGNIYEQYF.

J is TRBJ2-7 and V is TRBV29-1; the D is unclear. Trimming removed 2 bases from V and 0 bases from J, with 17 bases in between. CDR1 and CDR2 (germline): SQVTM, ANQGSEA. The CDR3 length is 16 residues. This chain's CDR3 is CSVERLEGKPSYEQYF. The CDR3 region has the DNA TGCAGCGTTGAAAGGCTGGAAGGGAAACCCTCCTACGAGCAGTACTTC.

In regard to this clone: The same CDR3 can be traced to other DNA sequences in this sample. This sequence joins TRBV29-1 and TRBJ2-2; D remains ambiguous. The germline CDR1 and CDR2 sequences are SQVTM and ANQGSEA. The V end lost 4 bases, the J end lost 4 bases, and 7 bases lay between the germline ends. CDR3 length: 12 residues. The CDR3 nucleotides read TGCAGCGTTGTCGGGCTCACCGGGGAGCTGTTTTTT. Residues: CSVVGLTGELFF.

The chain combines TRBV6-6 with TRBJ2-1; tentatively, D is TRBD2 (5 bases). In germline, CDR1 is MNHNY, CDR2 SVGAGI (reference sequence). V gave up 2 bases and J gave up 3 bases, with 14 bases separating them. The CDR3 runs to 16 residues. This chain's CDR3 is CASSYGREGIYNEQFF. CDR3 sequence (DNA): TGTGCCAGCAGTTACGGACGGGAAGGAATCTACAATGAGCAGTTCTTC.

With respect to this clone: Other DNA sequences in the same sample also yield this CDR3. This chain joins TRBV28 and TRBJ2-7; 10 bases agree with TRBD1. Germline loops: CDR1 MDHEN, CDR2 SYDVKM. The CDR3 sequence is 14 residues long. Trimming cost V 5 bases and J 0 bases; bases outside gene matches: 1. CDR3 sequence reads: CASSRDRGSYEQYF. CDR3 DNA: TGTGCCAGCAGTCGGGACAGGGGCTCCTACGAGCAGTACTTC.

This chain connects TRBV27 to TRBJ2-1; 8 nucleotides match TRBD1. Trimming removed 5 bases from V and 5 bases from J; junction bases left unmatched: 14. This CDR3 contains 17 residues. Germline V lookup: CDR1 MNHEY, CDR2 SMNVEV (reference sequence). DNA of the CDR3: TGTGCCAGCAGTGTAAGACAGGGGCTTAACGGGGACAATGAGCAGTTCTTC. Its translation: CASSVRQGLNGDNEQFF.

The rearrangement links TRBV15 to TRBJ2-7; D assignment may be TRBD1 or TRBD2 (5 bases each). Germline lookup yields CDR1 LNHNV and CDR2 YYDKDF (reference sequence). The CDR3 runs 14 residues. Trimming pared 0 bases from V and 6 bases from J, leaving 12 bases between. The CDR3 spells CATSREGTSGEQYF. The CDR3 nucleotides read TGTGCCACCAGCAGAGAGGGGACCTCCGGCGAGCAGTACTTC. Complete variable domain (other parts from reference TRBV15 and TRBJ2-7): DAMVIQNPRYQVTQFGKPVTLSCSQTLNHNVMYWYQQKSSQAPKLLFHYYDKDFNNEADTPDNFQSRRPNTSFCFLDIRSPGLGDTAMYLCATSREGTSGEQYFGPGTRLTVT.

A few counts support this clone. V is TRBV7-9 and J is TRBJ2-1; D may be TRBD2 (5 bases). The CDR3 contains 14 residues. The V and J ends lost 3 bases and 10 bases respectively, with 16 bases between them. Germline V gene sequence: CDR1 SEHNR, CDR2 FQNEAQ (reference sequence). CDR3 residues: CASSLGSDKREQFF. The CDR3 nucleotides read TGTGCCAGCAGCTTGGGTTCGGATAAGCGGGAGCAGTTCTTC.

The chain links TRBV6-1 to TRBJ2-7, with D tentatively TRBD1 (5 bases). CDR1 and CDR2 from the germline V gene are MNHNS and SASEGT. The CDR3 has 12 residues. V was clipped by 5 bases and J by 7 bases, with 12 bases between them. The CDR3 sequence is CASSLRVGEQYF. The CDR3, as DNA: TGTGCCAGCAGTCTCAGGGTCGGGGAGCAGTACTTC.

J is TRBJ2-5 and V is TRBV9, with 11 bases matching TRBD2. CDR3 length: 15 amino acids. CDR1 is SGDLS and CDR2 is YYNGEE in the germline V gene. Germline trimming cut 3 bases from V and 4 bases from J; bases unmatched to any gene: 5. The CDR3 DNA is TGTGCCAGCAGCGCCGCGGGGACTAGCGGAGAGACCCAGTACTTC. The encoded protein is CASSAAGTSGETQYF.

This clone showed up just once. CDR3: CASSATGGNEQFF. CDR3 sequence (DNA): TGTGCCAGCAGCGCAACAGGGGGTAATGAGCAGTTCTTC. The V call is TRBV7-9, the J call TRBJ2-1; TRBD1 agrees at 8 bases. Germline assignment: CDR1 SEHNR and CDR2 FQNEAQ (reference sequence). V lost 5 bases to trimming and J lost 7 bases; unmatched junction nucleotides: 4. This CDR3 contains 13 residues.

The chain couples TRBV27 to TRBJ2-4, with unresolved D. V gave up 6 bases and J gave up 1 base, with 13 bases separating them. The CDR3 is 15 amino acids. Looked up from germline, CDR1 is MNHEY and CDR2 is SMNVEV (reference sequence). CDR3 DNA: TGTGCCAGCAGCCCTTATCTAGGGGCCAAAAACATTCAGTACTTC. Translation gives CASSPYLGAKNIQYF.